The present T cell receptor beta chain was sequenced within a study of T-cell reconstitution after alpha-beta-depleted transplantation in children. The study's findings and limits: Certain patients had high TCRbeta diversity at day 60, and it came from recipient T cells and thymic progenitors that survived. Most T-cell counts and diversity one year after the transplant came from T cells that were newly produced.

Preparing the TCRbeta library involved the use of unique molecular identifiers. TCRdb reprocessed the PCR reads with MiXCR, giving one entry per CDR3 protein. The repertoire holds a few hundred thousand distinct CDR3 sequences, 25% to 30% seen once, with about 35% in the top ten. The V end was cut by 0 bases, the J end by 2 bases, with 8 bases between. This CDR3 spans 15 amino acids. CDR1 is SGHRS and CDR2 is YFSETQ in the germline V gene. Concerning this clonotype: The antigen remains undetermined.

This TCR was sampled from a boy younger than two with Wiskott-Aldrich syndrome, due to receive a stem cell transplant. The chain uses TRBV5-1 and TRBJ2-2; weak D call: TRBD1 (6 bases). This specimen was PBMCs, taken before TCRalphabeta/CD19-depleted stem cell transplant. The CDR3 nucleotides are TGCGCCAGCAGCTTGGAGGGGGTTAACACCGGGGAGCTGTTTTTT. Amino acids: CASSLEGVNTGELFF.